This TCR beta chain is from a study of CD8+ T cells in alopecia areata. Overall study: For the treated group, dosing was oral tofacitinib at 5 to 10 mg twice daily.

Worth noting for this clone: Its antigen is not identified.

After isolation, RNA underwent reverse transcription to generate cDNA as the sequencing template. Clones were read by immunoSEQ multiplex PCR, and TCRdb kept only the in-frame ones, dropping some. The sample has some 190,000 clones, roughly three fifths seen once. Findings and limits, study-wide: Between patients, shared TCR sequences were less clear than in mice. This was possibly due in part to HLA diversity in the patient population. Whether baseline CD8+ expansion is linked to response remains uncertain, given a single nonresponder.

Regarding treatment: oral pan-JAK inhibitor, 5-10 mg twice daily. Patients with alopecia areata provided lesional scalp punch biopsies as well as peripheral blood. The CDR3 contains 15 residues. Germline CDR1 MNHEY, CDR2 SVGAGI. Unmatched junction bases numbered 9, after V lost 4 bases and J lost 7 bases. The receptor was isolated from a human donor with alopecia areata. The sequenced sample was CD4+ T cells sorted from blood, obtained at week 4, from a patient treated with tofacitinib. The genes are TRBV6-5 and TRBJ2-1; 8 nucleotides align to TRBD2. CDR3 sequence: CASSFGTRMDNEQFF. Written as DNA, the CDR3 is TGTGCCAGCAGTTTCGGGACTAGAATGGATAATGAGCAGTTCTTC.